This T cell receptor beta chain appears in the sequencing data of a study of T cell repertoires in cytomegalovirus infection. The overall study: Researchers turned to recently identified HLA-C-restricted CMV epitopes as well as well-studied HLA-B-restricted ones. Findings and caveats of the study: Ex vivo, HLA-C-restricted CMV-specific TCR beta clonotypes prevailed over the rest of the response. Public TCR beta family frequency separated CMV-and-HLA carriers, including in an independent cohort.

Germline loops: CDR1 SGHTA, CDR2 FQGNSA. CDR3 length equals 14 residues. V was pared by 5 bases and J by 6 bases, with 4 bases of the junction left unmatched. TCRdb called the reads again in MiXCR, with one record for every CDR3 protein. The sample includes about 340,000 distinct CDR3 sequences, 25% to 35% of them seen just once. This clonotype was observed many times. The antigen is undetermined. The chain has TRBV7-2 and TRBJ2-7, with 13 bases fitting TRBD2. The TCR originated in a human donor in good health (CMV status not recorded). Some clones in this sample may be carry-over from other donors' samples. The sequencing used cultured PBMCs, collected from culture after CMV antigen stimulation. CDR3 sequence: CASSRLAGGGEQYF. CDR3 DNA: TGTGCCAGCAGCCGACTAGCGGGAGGAGGCGAGCAGTACTTC.